A single sample is the source of the 14 T cell receptor beta chains below, sequenced in a study of cytomegalovirus exposure and HLA in healthy donors (TCRdb year 2017). Libraries were made using the immunoSEQ multiplex PCR assay. A mixture of 60 forward primers for TCR Vbeta segments and 13 reverse primers for TCR Jbeta segments was used in the multiplex PCR. What TCRdb holds here is the immuneACCESS table cut down to in-frame rearrangements. Part of the clones is not present; checked against another copy, under half of the missing clones reflect an unresolved V gene, and the others are unexplained. Present in this sample are some 220,000 clones, around 80% of which were seen just once. The ten largest make up roughly 0.58% of the sample. The material sequenced was PBMCs. These receptors were collected from a woman in her thirties or forties in good health and CMV-seronegative.

This clone was picked up a small number of times. The V call is TRBV5-4, the J call TRBJ1-4; 8 nucleotides line up with TRBD1. Germline loops: CDR1 SGHNT, CDR2 YYREEE (reference sequence). This CDR3 is 14 amino acids long. The V gene end was trimmed by 4 bases and the J gene end by 6 bases; junction bases not matched to a gene: 5. CDR3 amino acids: CASSDKQGDEKLFF. In DNA, the CDR3 is TGTGCCAGCAGCGATAAACAGGGGGATGAAAAACTGTTTTTT.

This chain connects TRBV27 to TRBJ1-2; possible D gene TRBD1, 5 bases. Trimming stripped 4 bases from V and 2 bases from J, with 8 bases between. Germline V gene data show CDR1 as MNHEY and CDR2 as SMNVEV (reference sequence). This CDR3 comprises 13 residues. CDR3 sequence: CASSWGTNYGYTF. The CDR3 DNA reads TGTGCCAGCAGTTGGGGCACCAACTATGGCTACACCTTC.

The rearrangement joins TRBV7-9 to TRBJ2-5; 11 nucleotides agree with TRBD2. The V and J ends lost 5 bases and 0 bases, in that order; junction bases with no gene match: 2. The CDR3 runs to 15 residues. Germline lookup yields CDR1 SEHNR and CDR2 FQNEAQ (reference sequence). The CDR3 protein is CASSRLAGHQETQYF. The CDR3 region has the DNA TGTGCCAGCAGCCGACTAGCGGGACACCAAGAGACCCAGTACTTC. The whole variable domain, filled in from reference TRBV7-9 and TRBJ2-5, reads DTGVSQNPRHKITKRGQNVTFRCDPISEHNRLYWYRQTLGQGPEFLTYFQNEAQLEKSRLLSDRFSAERPKGSFSTLEIQRTEQGDSAMYLCASSRLAGHQETQYFGPGTRLLVL.

Regarding this clone: Distinct nucleotide sequences in the sample also encode this CDR3. This chain joins TRBV11-3 and TRBJ2-5, with D perhaps matching TRBD1 (5 bases). Germline-derived CDR1 and CDR2 are SGHNT and YENEEA. The ends were cut back, 4 bases at V and 5 bases at J, with 5 bases in the middle. The CDR3 length is 11 residues. DNA for the CDR3: TGTGCCAGCAGCTCAGGGGAGACCCAGTACTTC. Its protein is CASSSGETQYF.

As regards this clone: The same CDR3 arises from other DNA sequences in this sample as well. This chain joins TRBV2 and TRBJ1-6, with 11 nucleotides matching TRBD1. This CDR3 is built from 15 residues. Germline V gives CDR1 SNHLY, CDR2 FYNNEI. Losses at the gene ends were 5 bases for V and 9 bases for J; bases not matched to a gene: 6. The CDR3 is CASSNGQGARSPLHF. The CDR3 DNA follows: TGTGCCAGCAGTAACGGACAGGGGGCGCGTTCACCCCTCCACTTT.

The chain links TRBV7-8 to TRBJ1-6; 7 nucleotides agree with TRBD1. V was pared by 0 bases and J by 11 bases, with 10 bases of the junction left unmatched. The germline V gene encodes CDR1 SGHVS and CDR2 FQNEAQ. The CDR3 spans 16 residues. CDR3 loop: CASSLATGDKWTPLHF. The CDR3 DNA is TGTGCCAGCAGCTTAGCTACAGGGGATAAATGGACACCCCTCCACTTT.

The V and J genes are TRBV10-3 and TRBJ1-2, with 7 bases identical to TRBD1. Germline CDR1 is ENHRY and CDR2 is SYGVKD. With V trimmed by 8 bases and J by 8 bases, 11 bases remained unmatched. The CDR3 covers 13 residues. CDR3 sequence reads: CAISTGTEGGYTF. The DNA of the CDR3 is TGTGCCATCTCAACCGGGACAGAAGGAGGCTACACCTTC.

A few counts support this clone. This rearrangement joins TRBV21-1 to TRBJ1-2; the D call TRBD1 from the table was never checked on the DNA. TRBV21-1 is reported as a pseudogene. CDR3 size: 10 residues. The CDR3 DNA reads TGTGCCAGCAGCTTTGGGGGACATCACTTC. It specifies CASSFGGHHF.

The chain is built from TRBV9 and TRBJ2-2, with TRBD2 identical over 8 bases. The CDR3 is 17 residues long. V lost 4 bases to trimming and J lost 7 bases; unmatched junction nucleotides: 15. In germline, CDR1 is SGDLS, CDR2 YYNGEE. The CDR3 DNA reads as TGTGCCAGCAGCCTGAGAGTACGGGGGGGCCAGGACGGGGAGCTGTTTTTT. Translation: CASSLRVRGGQDGELFF. The full variable domain, completed using reference TRBV9 and TRBJ2-2, is DSGVTQTPKHLITATGQRVTLRCSPRSGDLSVYWYQQSLDQGLQFLIQYYNGEERAKGNILERFSAQQFPDLHSELNLSSLELGDSALYFCASSLRVRGGQDGELFFGEGSRLTVL.

The chain is built from TRBV5-1 and TRBJ1-1; 10 bases agree with TRBD1. Per germline, CDR1 SGHRS and CDR2 YFSETQ. The CDR3 sequence is 13 residues long. Trimming removed 9 bases from V and 1 base from J; junction bases left unmatched: 3. In nucleotides, the CDR3 is TGCGCCACCAGGACAGGGGGGAACACTGAAGCTTTCTTT. Protein sequence: CATRTGGNTEAFF.

The V call is TRBV7-9, the J call TRBJ1-2; perhaps TRBD1 as D (5 bases). V gave up 5 bases and J gave up 1 base, with 11 bases separating them. From germline, CDR1 is SEHNR and CDR2 FQNEAQ (reference sequence). The length of the CDR3 is 14 residues. CDR3 amino acids: CASSPDSFNYGYTF. In nucleotides, the CDR3 is TGTGCCAGCAGCCCTGACAGCTTTAACTATGGCTACACCTTC.

The chain employs TRBV18 and TRBJ1-1, with D possibly matching TRBD1 (6 bases). CDR1 and CDR2 (germline): KGHSH, LQKENI. Trimming cost V 4 bases and J 6 bases, with 9 bases left between them. This CDR3 has 12 amino acids. The chain's CDR3 is CASSLQGAEAFF. DNA of the CDR3: TGTGCCAGCTCACTACAGGGCGCTGAAGCTTTCTTT. Together with reference TRBV18 and TRBJ1-1, the CDR3 gives the full variable domain: NAGVMQNPRHLVRRRGQEARLRCSPMKGHSHVYWYRQLPEEGLKFMVYLQKENIIDESGMPKERFSAEFPKEGPSILRIQQVVRGDSAAYFCASSLQGAEAFFGQGTRLTVV.

V is TRBV6-1 and J is TRBJ2-7, with 9 bases aligning to TRBD1. The CDR3 runs to 14 residues. V trimming: 5 bases; J trimming: 6 bases; junction bases outside the gene matches: 8. Germline V gene lookup returns CDR1 MNHNS and CDR2 SASEGT. CDR3 in amino acids: CASSRPGTGREQYF. CDR3 coding DNA: TGTGCCAGCAGTCGTCCCGGGACAGGGCGCGAGCAGTACTTC.

The gene calls are TRBV5-4 and TRBJ2-1, with a possible D match to TRBD2 (6 bases). Looked up from germline, CDR1 is SGHNT and CDR2 is YYREEE (reference sequence). CDR3 length: 16 residues. The V and J ends lost 5 bases and 0 bases respectively, with 15 bases between them. CDR3 nucleotide sequence: TGTGCCAGCAGTGATATCGGGGGAAGCTCCTACAATGAGCAGTTCTTC. Its translation is CASSDIGGSSYNEQFF. Based on the CDR3 plus reference TRBV5-4 and TRBJ2-1, the full variable domain is ETGVTQSPTHLIKTRGQQVTLRCSSQSGHNTVSWYQQALGQGPQFIFQYYREEENGRGNFPPRFSGLQFPNYSSELNVNALELDDSALYLCASSDIGGSSYNEQFFGPGTRLTVL.